Sequencing of this T cell receptor beta chain was carried out in a study of T cells in tumors after PD-1 blockade. Study overall: Either cemiplimab 350 mg every 2 weeks or pembrolizumab 200 mg every 3 weeks was given. During anti-PD-1 treatment, some patients continued daily vismodegib 150 mg. Peripheral blood samples averaged around 33,000 unique clonotypes and more than 90,000 templates.

The method was immunoSEQ multiplex PCR; TCRdb's version includes in-frame clones alone and lacks a portion of them. The repertoire holds roughly 19,000 clones, with roughly 73% as singletons. With 3 bases clipped from V and 4 bases from J, the junction kept 2 bases outside the gene matches. CDR3 size: 13 residues. Germline V lookup: CDR1 MNHEY, CDR2 SMNVEV (reference sequence). The sequences come from PBMCs, collected before anti-PD-1 treatment. The chain joins TRBV27 to TRBJ2-7; 8 bases match TRBD1. This receptor was taken from a human donor with basal cell carcinoma. The CDR3 coding sequence is TGTGCCAGCAGTTTTCGGACAGGGTACGAGCAGTACTTC. It yields the protein CASSFRTGYEQYF.